A single sample is the source of the 16 T cell receptor beta chains below, sequenced in a study of T cells in Graves' hyperthyroidism and ophthalmopathy. Template material for amplifying TCR beta CDR3 regions consisted of RNA transcripts. The HTBI primer set served for first-round RT-PCR of the TCR CDR3. TCRdb recomputed calls from the multiplex PCR reads with MiXCR, one row per CDR3 protein. This repertoire shows about 270,000 distinct CDR3 sequences, about 20% found once; its top ten account for roughly 60%. Sequencing input: blood. All receptors come from a man aged 25-45 years with Graves' ophthalmopathy.

This clonotype was seen at least ten times. J is TRBJ2-2 and V is TRBV12-5, with 7 bases matching TRBD2. The CDR3 has 18 amino acids. Germline lookup yields CDR1 LGHNT and CDR2 FRNRAP. The ends lost 3 bases at V and 6 bases at J; junction bases unmatched: 16. The CDR3 DNA sequence: TGTGCTAGTGGTTTTATAGATCGGACTAGACCTACACCCGGGGAGCTGTTTTTT. Residues: CASGFIDRTRPTPGELFF.

This clonotype was counted between two and nine times. The chain has TRBV20-1 and TRBJ1-4, with D uncertain. V lost 2 bases, J lost 7 bases, and 14 bases lay in between. The CDR3 has 14 amino acids. The V gene's germline CDR1 is DFQATT and CDR2 SNEGSKA (reference sequence). The CDR3 region has the DNA TGCAGTGCTAGACCGGAGGGCAGAGGTGAAAAACTGTTTTTT. It specifies CSARPEGRGEKLFF.

This clonotype was counted many times. The V gene is TRBV12-3 or TRBV12-4, the J gene TRBJ1-5; TRBD1 matches at 7 bases. J was trimmed by 2 bases and V by 2 bases; bases with no gene match: 3. This CDR3 has 15 residues. The CDR3 reads CASSLRQGGNQPQHF. The CDR3 DNA reads as TGTGCCAGCAGTTTACGACAGGGAGGCAATCAGCCCCAGCATTTT.

This clonotype has just a few counts. The J gene is TRBJ2-2, the V gene TRBV19; 10 bases map to TRBD2. After removal of 9 bases from V and 7 bases from J, the junction contained 11 bases not matched to a gene. The germline gives CDR1 LNHDA, CDR2 SQIVND (reference sequence). CDR3 length: 15 residues. In DNA form, the CDR3 reads TGTGCCAGCTTCAGCGGGAGGGGGTGGATCGGGGAGCTGTTTTTT. Its translation: CASFSGRGWIGELFF.

This clonotype has only a few counts. CDR3 sequence: CASSSLRGQLSDEQYF. CDR3 nucleotide sequence: TGTGCCAGCAGCTCTCTCCGGGGACAGCTGAGCGACGAGCAGTACTTC. The chain links TRBV7-9 to TRBJ2-7, with TRBD1 matching 7 bases. CDR1 is SEHNR, CDR2 FQNEAQ, per germline (reference sequence). Trimming removed 4 bases from V and 5 bases from J; junction bases left unmatched: 14. There are 16 residues in the CDR3.

The chain is built from TRBV2 and TRBJ2-1; 9 nucleotides line up with TRBD1. The CDR3 covers 15 residues. The trim removed 4 bases at V and 4 bases at J, leaving 5 bases unmatched. The germline CDR1 and CDR2 sequences are SNHLY and FYNNEI. The CDR3 DNA reads TGTGCCAGCAGTGCAGGGACAGGGTTTTACAATGAGCAGTTCTTC. Protein sequence: CASSAGTGFYNEQFF.

The rearrangement links TRBV5-6 to TRBJ2-7; TRBD1 matches 8 bases. This CDR3 is built from 13 residues. With 3 bases clipped from V and 4 bases from J, the junction kept 3 bases outside the gene matches. Germline loops: CDR1 SGHDT, CDR2 YYEEEE. The DNA for the CDR3 is TGTGCCAGCAGCTGTGACAGGGGTTACGAGCAGTACTTC. Translating it yields CASSCDRGYEQYF.

The chain links TRBV27 to TRBJ2-3, with TRBD2 identical over 7 bases. The CDR3 has 15 residues. The J segment lost 4 bases and the V segment lost 2 bases, leaving 6 bases of the junction unmatched. Germline CDR1 and CDR2: MNHEY and SMNVEV (reference sequence). The CDR3 DNA follows: TGTGCCAGCAGTTTAGCGGGAGTTGGGCCAGATACGCAGTATTTT. The encoded protein is CASSLAGVGPDTQYF.

On this clonotype itself: This may arise from a read error, as a much more abundant clone is one base away. The CDR3: CASSLRTGGTSNEQFF. In DNA, the CDR3 is TGTGCCAGCAGCCTACGGACTGGCGGGACATCCAATGAGCAGTTCTTC. The chain employs TRBV3-1 and TRBJ2-1; TRBD1 or TRBD2 may be the D gene (6 bases each). This CDR3 region has 16 residues. Germline CDR1 and CDR2: LGHDT and YNNKEL (reference sequence). Trimming removed 4 bases at V and 6 bases at J, with 19 bases between.

The J gene is TRBJ2-3, the V gene TRBV28; D remains ambiguous. The germline CDR1 and CDR2 sequences are MDHEN and SYDVKM. This CDR3 contains 12 residues. V dropped 10 bases and J dropped 1 base, with 9 bases sitting between them. This chain's CDR3 is CAKIRRTDTQYF. DNA for the CDR3: TGTGCCAAGATCAGACGCACAGATACGCAGTATTTT.

This clonotype was picked up a small number of times. The genes are TRBV6-2 or TRBV6-3 and TRBJ2-7; D call uncertain. CDR3 length: 14 residues. Trimming cost V 1 base and J 1 base, with 8 bases left between them. Germline V gene data show CDR1 as MNHEY and CDR2 as SVGEGT. The CDR3 is CASSYFSPSYEQYF. CDR3 nucleotide sequence: TGTGCCAGCAGTTACTTTAGCCCATCCTACGAGCAGTACTTC.

This chain connects TRBV3-1 to TRBJ2-7; D uncertain. This CDR3 spans 11 amino acids. V gave up 0 bases and J gave up 7 bases, with 4 bases separating them. In germline, CDR1 is LGHDT, CDR2 YNNKEL (reference sequence). Here the CDR3 DNA reads TGTGCCAGCAGCCAAGAGAGAGAGCAGTACTTC. Translated, it gives CASSQEREQYF.

Concerning this clonotype itself: It may be a read error: a sequence one base away is much more abundant. The genes are TRBV5-1 and TRBJ1-1, with D maybe TRBD1 (6 bases). CDR1 and CDR2 (germline): SGHRS, YFSETQ. Trimming left V 3 bases short and J 10 bases short, with 13 bases between. CDR3 length: 12 amino acids. The CDR3 reads CASSYRDAGAFF. As DNA, the CDR3 is TGCGCCAGCAGCTACAGGGATGCTGGAGCTTTCTTT. Looking up the rest from reference TRBV5-1 and TRBJ1-1 gives the full variable domain: KAGVTQTPRYLIKTRGQQVTLSCSPISGHRSVSWYQQTPGQGLQFLFEYFSETQRNKGNFPGRFSGRQFSNSRSEMNVSTLELGDSALYLCASSYRDAGAFFGQGTRLTVV.

The table lists this clonotype with a count of one. CDR3 DNA: TGTGCCAGCAGTGAACAGGGGACAGGGGTGGGAAATGAGCAGTTCTTC. Its translation is CASSEQGTGVGNEQFF. The chain recombines TRBV6-1 with TRBJ2-1; TRBD1 aligns across 10 bases. Germline trimming cut 2 bases from V and 7 bases from J; bases unmatched to any gene: 8. The CDR3 has 16 residues. Germline CDR1 MNHNS, CDR2 SASEGT.

This clonotype occurred a few times. V is TRBV4-2 and J is TRBJ2-1; maybe TRBD2 (6 bases). This CDR3 region has 16 residues. CDR1 and CDR2 (germline): LGHNA, YNFKEQ. V lost 0 bases to trimming and J lost 0 bases, with 9 bases between them. The chain's CDR3 is CASSQEVGGSYNEQFF. The CDR3, as DNA: TGTGCCAGCAGCCAAGAGGTGGGAGGCTCCTACAATGAGCAGTTCTTC.

This clonotype appeared many times. The DNA of the CDR3 is TGTGCCAGCAGTTACCTCGGATTTGGGGTGAACACTGAAGCTTTCTTT. Translation gives CASSYLGFGVNTEAFF. V is TRBV6-6 and J is TRBJ1-1; D remains unclear. V dropped 2 bases and J dropped 0 bases, with 13 bases sitting between them. The germline V gene has CDR1 MNHNY and CDR2 SVGAGI (reference sequence). The CDR3 is made up of 16 amino acids.